Included here is one T cell receptor beta chain sequence, with context. This record comes from a study of blood T cell repertoires in COVID-19. Study overall: The analysed material was cDNA or gDNA that came from T cells, B-cell-depleted T cells, or PBMCs.

How the authors handled the data: Cell counts per sample came from amplifying reference gene primers. Assay used: immunoSEQ multiplex PCR; TCRdb lists only in-frame clones, some missing. The V and J calls and clone size were taken over from that table, and D and trimming were inferred from the DNA. This table holds under 450,000 clones, more than 75% found once. The cohort comprised adults aged about 18 to 100 years residing in around 25 US areas. This TCR came from a man younger than 45 who had recovered from COVID-19. The sequencing input was PBMCs or T cells enriched from blood (not recorded which).

CDR3: CASSPTGQGYGYTF. The CDR3 nucleotides read TGTGCCAGCAGCCCAACGGGACAGGGCTATGGCTACACCTTC. The chain couples TRBV14 to TRBJ1-2; TRBD1 agrees at 9 bases. CDR3 length: 14 amino acids. The J segment lost 4 bases and the V segment lost 4 bases, leaving 4 bases of the junction unmatched. Germline values: CDR1 SGHDN, CDR2 FVKESK. Supplemented by reference TRBV14 and TRBJ1-2, the full variable domain reads EAGVTQFPSHSVIEKGQTVTLRCDPISGHDNLYWYRRVMGKEIKFLLHFVKESKQDESGMPNNRFLAERTGGTYSTLKVQPAELEDSGVYFCASSPTGQGYGYTFGSGTRLTVV.